Sequencing of this T cell receptor beta chain was carried out in a study of blood T cell repertoires in COVID-19. V lost 1 base and J lost 5; bases outside the gene matches: 13. Germline V gene lookup returns CDR1 SGHRS and CDR2 YFSETQ. The CDR3 covers 17 residues. The repertoire was sequenced with immunoSEQ multiplex PCR; TCRdb's copy has only in-frame clones and lacks some. Among hundreds of thousands of clones listed, around 90% were seen once. The participants were between about 18 and 100 years old and came from under 25 US areas. The sequenced sample was PBMCs or T cells enriched from blood (not recorded which). The chain uses TRBV5-1 and TRBJ1-1, with 8 nucleotides matching TRBD1. The TCR originated in a woman between 40 and 50 years old with acute COVID-19. This chain's CDR3 is CASSLFGTGPRGTEAFF. Written as DNA, the CDR3 is TGCGCCAGCAGCTTGTTCGGGACAGGCCCGCGGGGGACTGAAGCTTTCTTT.